The next 9 T cell receptor beta chains were all read from a single sample in a study of somatic mutations in cytotoxic T cells in rheumatoid arthritis (dated by TCRdb to the late 2010s). Library preparation employed the immunoSEQ multiplex PCR assay. TCRdb took this table from immuneACCESS and kept in-frame rearrangements with V and J called. Such tables lack part of the clones; where checked against another copy, unresolved V genes explain under half of the gap, and the rest is unexplained. Recorded for this sample are about 20,000 clones; approximately 87% of them occurred a single time. About 16% of the sample comes from the top ten. The sample consisted of CD8+ T cells sorted from blood. The receptor source for this set is a man in his forties in good health.

The V and J genes are TRBV28 and TRBJ2-3, with a possible D match to TRBD2 (6 bases). CDR1 and CDR2 (germline): MDHEN, SYDVKM. This CDR3 contains 19 residues. V was shortened by 1 base and J by 0 bases, with 20 bases between the two germline ends. The chain's CDR3 is CASSLFTGGDWFSTDTQYF. Written as DNA, the CDR3 is TGTGCCAGCAGTTTATTTACCGGAGGGGACTGGTTTAGCACAGATACGCAGTATTTT.

Here the CDR3 reads CASMPAESYEQYF. In nucleotides, the CDR3 is TGTGCCAGCATGCCGGCAGAAAGCTACGAGCAGTACTTC. The chain employs TRBV6-5 and TRBJ2-7; no reliable D call. The CDR3 is 13 residues long. Germline lookup yields CDR1 MNHEY and CDR2 SVGAGI. Deletions cut 7 bases from V and 3 bases from J, with 13 bases between.

The chain joins TRBV28 to TRBJ2-5; D gene uncertain. The germline gives CDR1 MDHEN, CDR2 SYDVKM. The CDR3 runs 13 residues. The V gene lost 6 bases and the J gene lost 1 base, with 9 bases spanning the gap. The CDR3 reads CASRPSRQETQYF. CDR3 DNA sequence: TGTGCCAGCAGGCCTTCCCGCCAAGAGACCCAGTACTTC.

The table lists this clone with a few counts. V gene TRBV10-1 combines with J gene TRBJ2-7; D not resolved. Trimming shortened V by 0 bases and J by 1 base, and 4 bases separated the two germline ends. Germline CDR1 reads WNHNN; CDR2 reads SYGVQD (reference sequence). This CDR3 has 13 residues. CDR3 sequence reads: CASSESTSYEQYF. The CDR3 DNA reads as TGCGCCAGCAGTGAGTCCACTTCCTACGAGCAGTACTTC.

The rearrangement joins TRBV11-2 to TRBJ2-1, with TRBD2 matching over 10 bases. CDR3 length: 17 amino acids. Germline CDR1 is SGHAT and CDR2 is FQNNGV. The trim removed 1 base at V and 6 bases at J, leaving 9 bases unmatched. The CDR3 protein is CASSLVFPSGSLNEQFF. CDR3 sequence (DNA): TGTGCCAGCAGCTTAGTTTTCCCTAGCGGGAGCCTCAATGAGCAGTTCTTC. Using reference TRBV11-2 and TRBJ2-1 for the parts outside the CDR3, the full variable domain is EAGVAQSPRYKIIEKRQSVAFWCNPISGHATLYWYQQILGQGPKLLIQFQNNGVVDDSQLPKDRFSAERLKGVDSTLKIQPAKLEDSAVYLCASSLVFPSGSLNEQFFGPGTRLTVL.

This clone turned up a few times. The V call is TRBV27, the J call TRBJ2-2; D is possibly TRBD1 (7 bases). The CDR3 extends over 16 amino acids. Trimming stripped 2 bases from V and 4 bases from J, with 14 bases between. CDR1 MNHEY and CDR2 SMNVEV come from the germline V gene (reference sequence). The DNA of the CDR3 is TGTGCCAGCAGTTTAAACCCAGGGGGGACCACCGGGGAGCTGTTTTTT. This sequence encodes CASSLNPGGTTGELFF.

This chain uses TRBV18 with TRBJ2-1; TRBD2 agrees at 14 bases. The germline gives CDR1 KGHSH, CDR2 LQKENI. Trimming took 4 bases from V and 4 from J; bases not matched to a gene: 6. This CDR3 has 17 residues. The CDR3: CASSRGTSGSRYNEQFF. DNA of the CDR3: TGTGCCAGCTCACGTGGGACTAGCGGGAGTCGGTACAATGAGCAGTTCTTC.

The CDR3 is CASSMRRDHYNEQFF. The CDR3, as DNA: TGTGCCAGTAGTATGCGCCGGGACCATTACAATGAGCAGTTCTTC. The chain couples TRBV19 to TRBJ2-1, with D perhaps being TRBD1 or TRBD2 (5 bases each). Germline V CDR1 and CDR2: LNHDA, SQIVND (reference sequence). Trimming pared 3 bases from V and 4 bases from J, leaving 13 bases between. This CDR3 is built from 15 residues.

The CDR3 is CASRTGGNEQFF. CDR3 DNA sequence: TGTGCCAGCCGGACAGGGGGCAATGAGCAGTTCTTC. The rearrangement uses TRBV27 and TRBJ2-1, with 10 bases lining up with TRBD1. The CDR3 sequence is 12 residues long. Germline V gene lookup returns CDR1 MNHEY and CDR2 SMNVEV (reference sequence). V was clipped by 8 bases and J by 6 bases; unmatched bases: 1.